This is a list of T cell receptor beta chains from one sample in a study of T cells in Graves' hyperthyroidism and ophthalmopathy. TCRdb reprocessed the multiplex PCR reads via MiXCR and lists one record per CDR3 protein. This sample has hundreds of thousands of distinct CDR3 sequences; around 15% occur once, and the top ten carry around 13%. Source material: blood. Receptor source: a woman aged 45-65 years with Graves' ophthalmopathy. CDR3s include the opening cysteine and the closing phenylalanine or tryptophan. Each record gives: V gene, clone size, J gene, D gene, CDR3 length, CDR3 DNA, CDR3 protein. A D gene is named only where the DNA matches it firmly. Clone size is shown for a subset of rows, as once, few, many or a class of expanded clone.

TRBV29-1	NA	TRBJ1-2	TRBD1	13	TGCAGCGTCCTCCGGGACAGTAACTATGGCTACACCTTC	CSVLRDSNYGYTF
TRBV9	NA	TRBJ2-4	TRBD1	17	TGTGCCAGCAGCGTAGACAGTAGACAGGGCACCAAAAACATTCAGTACTTC	CASSVDSRQGTKNIQYF
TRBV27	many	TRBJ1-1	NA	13	TGTGCCAGCAGCCGGGATGAGGGTACTGAAGCTTTCTTT	CASSRDEGTEAFF
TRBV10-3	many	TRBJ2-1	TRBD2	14	TGTGCCATCAAAAGCGGGACTAGTAACAATGAGCAGTTCTTC	CAIKSGTSNNEQFF
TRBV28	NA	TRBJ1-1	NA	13	TGTGCCAGTAACCCCCGGGAGAACACTGAAGCTTTCTTT	CASNPRENTEAFF
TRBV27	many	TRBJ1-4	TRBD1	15	TGTGCCAGCAGTGGGACAGGGTTTGGTTTTGAAAAACTGTTTTTT	CASSGTGFGFEKLFF
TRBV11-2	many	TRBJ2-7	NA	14	TGTGCCAGCAGCTTAGGGGTTGGGGATTACGAGCAGTACTTC	CASSLGVGDYEQYF
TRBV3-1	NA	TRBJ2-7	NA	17	TGTGCCAGCAGCCAAGTAGAGGTTGGACAGTCGTTGTACGAGCAGTACTTC	CASSQVEVGQSLYEQYF
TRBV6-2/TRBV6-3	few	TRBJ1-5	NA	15	TGTGCCAGCATGTTCCGGGGGTTGGACCCTCAGCCCCAGCATTTT	CASMFRGLDPQPQHF
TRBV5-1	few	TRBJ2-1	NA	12	TGCGCCAGCAGCTTACTCCAGAGCGAGCAGTTCTTC	CASSLLQSEQFF
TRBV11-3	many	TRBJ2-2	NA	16	TGTGCCAGCAGCTTAGTAGGCGGCCGGGGTACCGGGGAGCTGTTTTTT	CASSLVGGRGTGELFF
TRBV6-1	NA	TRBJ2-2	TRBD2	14	TGTGCCAGCAGGCGGGGGAGCGGCACCGGGGAGCTGTTTTTT	CASRRGSGTGELFF
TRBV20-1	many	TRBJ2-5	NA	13	TGCAGTGCTACGACTGGGGGACAAGAGACCCAGTACTTC	CSATTGGQETQYF
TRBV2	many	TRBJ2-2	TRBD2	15	TGTGCCAGCCACGGGACTAGCGGGAACACCGGGGAGCTGTTTTTT	CASHGTSGNTGELFF
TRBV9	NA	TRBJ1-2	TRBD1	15	TGTGCCAGCAGCGTAGTCGGAGGGGGCAACTATGGCTACACCTTC	CASSVVGGGNYGYTF
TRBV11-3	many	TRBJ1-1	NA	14	TGTGCCAGCAGCCCGAGGCACAGGGATTGGGAAGCTTTCTTT	CASSPRHRDWEAFF
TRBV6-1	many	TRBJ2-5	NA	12	TGTGCCAGCAGTCCTCCGGGGGAAGTCCAGTACTTC	CASSPPGEVQYF
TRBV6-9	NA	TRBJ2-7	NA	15	TGTGCCAGCAGTATAATCGGGGGAGGATCATACGAGCAGTACTTC	CASSIIGGGSYEQYF
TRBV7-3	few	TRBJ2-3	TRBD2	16	TGTGCCAGCAGCTCAACTAGCGGGAGGTACACAGATACGCAGTATTTT	CASSSTSGRYTDTQYF
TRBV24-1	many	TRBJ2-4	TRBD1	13	TGTGCCACCAGTGTTGGTGGACAGGACATTCAGTACTTC	CATSVGGQDIQYF
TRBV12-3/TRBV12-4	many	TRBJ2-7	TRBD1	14	TGTGCCAGCAGTCCCGGGACAGACAACTACGAGCAGTACTTC	CASSPGTDNYEQYF
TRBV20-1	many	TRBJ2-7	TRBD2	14	TGCAGTGCTTCTCTAGCGGCCGGAACCTACGAGCAGTACTTC	CSASLAAGTYEQYF
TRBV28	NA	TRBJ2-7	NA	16	TGTGCCAGCAGTCTCAACCCAGGGACGGTAACCTACGAGCAGTACTTC	CASSLNPGTVTYEQYF
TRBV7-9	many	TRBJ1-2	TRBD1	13	TGTGCCAGCAGCTTAGTAGGGGGCGCCGGCTACACCTTC	CASSLVGGAGYTF
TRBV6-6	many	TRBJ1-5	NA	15	TGTGCCAGCAGTTACTCGGGCAGGGGCAATCAGCCCCAGCATTTT	CASSYSGRGNQPQHF
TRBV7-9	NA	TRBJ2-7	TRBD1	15	TGTGCCAGCAGCCCTAGAAGGGGGCGCACCTACGAGCAGTACTTC	CASSPRRGRTYEQYF
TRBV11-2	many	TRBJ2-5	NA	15	TGTGCCAGCAGCTTAGATCTCCAGGGGCGGGAGACCCAGTACTTC	CASSLDLQGRETQYF
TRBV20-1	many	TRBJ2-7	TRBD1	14	TGCAGTGCGGATCTCGGACAGGGGGCGGGGGAGCAGTACTTC	CSADLGQGAGEQYF
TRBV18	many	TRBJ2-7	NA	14	TGTGCCAGCTCACCGGACTTGCCCTCCGGGGAGCAGTACTTC	CASSPDLPSGEQYF
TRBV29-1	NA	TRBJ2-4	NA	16	TGCAGCGTTGAGGATCATAGGGGGTTAGCCAAAAACATTCAGTACTTC	CSVEDHRGLAKNIQYF
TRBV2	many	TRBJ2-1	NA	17	TGTGCCAGCAGTGTGGCGAAACCACCGCCCAACTACAATGAGCAGTTCTTC	CASSVAKPPPNYNEQFF
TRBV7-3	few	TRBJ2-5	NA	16	TGTGCCAGCAGCACCACTAGGGAACTGTACAATGAGACCCAGTACTTC	CASSTTRELYNETQYF
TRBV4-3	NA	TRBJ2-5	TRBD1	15	TGCGCCAGCAGCCGGGACAGGGGGCGAGGAGAGACCCAGTACTTC	CASSRDRGRGETQYF
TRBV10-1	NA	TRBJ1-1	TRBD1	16	TGCGCCAGCACCGATGACAGGGGAGTGATGAACACTGAAGCTTTCTTT	CASTDDRGVMNTEAFF
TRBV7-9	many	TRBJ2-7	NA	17	TGTGCCAGCAGCTTAGGGGTGGGGCAGGGGGGCTCCTACGAGCAGTACTTC	CASSLGVGQGGSYEQYF
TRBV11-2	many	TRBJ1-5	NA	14	TGTGCCAGCAGCTTATATGGGGGCAATCAGCCCCAGCATTTT	CASSLYGGNQPQHF
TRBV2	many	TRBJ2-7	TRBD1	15	TGTGCCAGCAAGCAGCAGGGGGCGGCGAGCTACGAGCAGTACTTC	CASKQQGAASYEQYF
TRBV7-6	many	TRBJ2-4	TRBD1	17	TGTGCCAGCAGCTTATGGGGACAGGGGGCACCCAAAAACATTCAGTACTTC	CASSLWGQGAPKNIQYF
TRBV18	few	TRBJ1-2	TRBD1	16	TGTGCCAGCTCACCACTTTCGGGGACAGTGAGCTATGGCTACACCTTC	CASSPLSGTVSYGYTF
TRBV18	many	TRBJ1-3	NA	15	TGTGCCAGCTCAACCGGGACCTCCTCTGGAAACACCATATATTTT	CASSTGTSSGNTIYF
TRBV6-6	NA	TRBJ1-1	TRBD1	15	TGTGCCAGCAGTTACCCTGGGACAGAGAGGTCTGAAGCTTTCTTT	CASSYPGTERSEAFF
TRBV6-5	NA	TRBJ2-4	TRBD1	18	TGTGCCAGCAGTTACTCACCACCGGGACAGGGTTCCAAAAACATTCAGTACTTC	CASSYSPPGQGSKNIQYF
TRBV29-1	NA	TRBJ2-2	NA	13	TGCAGCGTTGCACCGGGAAGGTACGGGGAGCTGTTTTTT	CSVAPGRYGELFF
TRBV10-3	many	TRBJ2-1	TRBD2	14	TGTGCCACCGGGACTAGTTTGTCCTACAATGAGCAGTTCTTC	CATGTSLSYNEQFF
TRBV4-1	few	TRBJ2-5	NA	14	TGCGCCAGCAGCCAAGTAGAGACAACGGGGCCCCAGTACTTC	CASSQVETTGPQYF